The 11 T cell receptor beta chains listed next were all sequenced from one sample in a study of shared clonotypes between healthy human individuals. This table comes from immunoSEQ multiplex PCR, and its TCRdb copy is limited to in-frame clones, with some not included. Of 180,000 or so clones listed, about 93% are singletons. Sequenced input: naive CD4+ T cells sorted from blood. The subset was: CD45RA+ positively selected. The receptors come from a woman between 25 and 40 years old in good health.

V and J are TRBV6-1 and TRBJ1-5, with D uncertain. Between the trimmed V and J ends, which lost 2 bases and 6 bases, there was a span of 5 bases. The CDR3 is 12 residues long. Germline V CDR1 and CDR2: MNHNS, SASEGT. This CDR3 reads CASSERIQPQHF. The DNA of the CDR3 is TGTGCCAGCAGTGAAAGAATTCAGCCCCAGCATTTT.

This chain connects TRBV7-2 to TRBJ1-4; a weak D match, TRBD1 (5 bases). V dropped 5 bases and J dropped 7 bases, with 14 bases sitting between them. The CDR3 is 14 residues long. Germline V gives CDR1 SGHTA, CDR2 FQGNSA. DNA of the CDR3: TGTGCCAGCAGCCCCGCGGGGCTCAGTGAAAAACTGTTTTTT. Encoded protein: CASSPAGLSEKLFF. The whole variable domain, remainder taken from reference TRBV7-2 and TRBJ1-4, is GAGVSQSPSNKVTEKGKDVELRCDPISGHTALYWYRQSLGQGLEFLIYFQGNSAPDKSGLPSDRFSAERTGGSVSTLTIQRTQQEDSAVYLCASSPAGLSEKLFFGSGTQLSVL.

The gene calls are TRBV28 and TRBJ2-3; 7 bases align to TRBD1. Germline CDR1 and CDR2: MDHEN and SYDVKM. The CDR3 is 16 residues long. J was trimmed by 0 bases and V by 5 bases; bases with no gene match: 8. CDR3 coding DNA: TGTGCCAGCAGTCCTGATACAGGGGTGAGCACAGATACGCAGTATTTT. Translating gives CASSPDTGVSTDTQYF.

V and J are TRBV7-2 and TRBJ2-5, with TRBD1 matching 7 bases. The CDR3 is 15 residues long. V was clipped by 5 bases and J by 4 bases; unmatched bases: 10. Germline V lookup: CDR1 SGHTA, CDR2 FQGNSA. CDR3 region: CASSLQQGTRETQYF. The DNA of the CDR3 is TGTGCCAGCAGCCTTCAACAGGGGACGCGAGAGACCCAGTACTTC.

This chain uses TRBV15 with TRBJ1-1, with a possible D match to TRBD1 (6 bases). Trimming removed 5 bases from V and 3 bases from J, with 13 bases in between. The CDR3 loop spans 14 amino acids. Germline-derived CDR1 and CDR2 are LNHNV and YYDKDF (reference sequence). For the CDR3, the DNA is TGTGCCACCAGCCAACAGGGCGCGGACACTGAAGCTTTCTTT. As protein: CATSQQGADTEAFF.

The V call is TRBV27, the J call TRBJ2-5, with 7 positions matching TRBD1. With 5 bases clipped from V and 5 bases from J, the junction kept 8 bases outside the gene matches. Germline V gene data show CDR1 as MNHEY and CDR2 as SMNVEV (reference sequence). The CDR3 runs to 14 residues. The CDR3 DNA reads TGTGCCAGCAGTCGAACAGGGGCCGGGGAGACCCAGTACTTC. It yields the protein CASSRTGAGETQYF.

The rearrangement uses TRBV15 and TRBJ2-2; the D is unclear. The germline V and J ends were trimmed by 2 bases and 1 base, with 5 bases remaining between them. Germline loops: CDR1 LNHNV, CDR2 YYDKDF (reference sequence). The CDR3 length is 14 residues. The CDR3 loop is CATSRIRNTGELFF. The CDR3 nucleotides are TGTGCCACCAGCAGAATTCGGAACACCGGGGAGCTGTTTTTT.

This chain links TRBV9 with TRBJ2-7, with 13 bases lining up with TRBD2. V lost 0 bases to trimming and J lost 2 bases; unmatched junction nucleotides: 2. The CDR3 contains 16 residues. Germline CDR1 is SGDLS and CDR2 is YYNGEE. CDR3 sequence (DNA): TGTGCCAGCAGCGTAGCAACTAGCGGGAGGGCCTACGAGCAGTACTTC. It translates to CASSVATSGRAYEQYF.

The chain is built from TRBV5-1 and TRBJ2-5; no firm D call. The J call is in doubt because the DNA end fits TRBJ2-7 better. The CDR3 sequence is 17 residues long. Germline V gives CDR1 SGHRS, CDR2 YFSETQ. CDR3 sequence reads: CASSFGANSPLAYEQYF. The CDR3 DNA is TGCGCCAGCAGCTTCGGCGCCAATTCACCGCTCGCCTACGAGCAGTACTTC.

CDR3 sequence: CASSYSVGRRTEAFF. Written as DNA, the CDR3 is TGTGCCAGCAGTTACTCGGTTGGGCGCCGGACTGAAGCTTTCTTT. The chain links TRBV28 to TRBJ1-1; D gene unclear. Germline CDR1 MDHEN, CDR2 SYDVKM. The CDR3 has 15 amino acids. V shed 4 bases and J shed 5 bases, with 17 bases lying between them.

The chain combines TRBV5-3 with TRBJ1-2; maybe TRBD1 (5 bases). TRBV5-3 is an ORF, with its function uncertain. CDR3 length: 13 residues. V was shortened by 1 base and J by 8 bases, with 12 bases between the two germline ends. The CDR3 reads CARSLSRGEGYTF. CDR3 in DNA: TGTGCCAGAAGCTTGTCTAGGGGAGAGGGCTACACCTTC.